This T cell receptor beta chain was sequenced for a study of blood T cell repertoires in COVID-19. This CDR3 region has 16 residues. The V gene lost 4 bases and the J gene lost 0 bases, with 13 bases spanning the gap. CDR1 is SGHVS and CDR2 is FQNEAQ in the germline V gene. Clones were sequenced by immunoSEQ multiplex PCR, and TCRdb holds only the in-frame ones, with some missing. The repertoire includes 200,000 to 250,000 clones, approximately 80% of them detected once, and less than 2% sits in the top ten. J is TRBJ2-1 and V is TRBV7-8, with D maybe TRBD1 (6 bases). The sample comprised PBMCs or T cells enriched from blood (not recorded which). The sequence was collected from a man aged 55 to 69 who had recovered from COVID-19. Here the CDR3 DNA reads TGTGCCAGCAGCTCCTACAGGGTCAGCTCCTACAATGAGCAGTTCTTC. Its translation: CASSSYRVSSYNEQFF.